The T cell receptor beta chain under discussion was sequenced for a study of siplizumab effects on memory and regulatory T cells. The CDR3 covers 13 residues. In germline, CDR1 is SQVTM, CDR2 ANQGSEA. V lost 4 bases, J lost 3 bases, and 6 bases stayed unmatched. Only in-frame clones appear in the TCRdb table, and some are missing; sequencing was by immunoSEQ multiplex PCR. Here the sample spans 100,000 or so clones, around 93% being singletons. A remark on this clone: The antigen is undetermined.

General observations from the study: The study did not confirm that proliferating Tregs from siplizumab cultures were suppressive. Few alloreactive clones mapped to unstimulated subsets. Naive T cells appeared more diverse than memory cells and seemed to be major alloresponse contributors. Mappable alloreactive CD4+ clones averaged about 70% Treg-derived with siplizumab versus roughly 30% in controls.

The J gene is TRBJ2-7, the V gene TRBV29-1; 7 bases match TRBD1. The source of this sequence is a human donor in good health. The material sequenced was CD4+ T cells sorted from blood. CDR3 in amino acids: CSVGTGRNYEQYF. In nucleotides, the CDR3 is TGCAGCGTTGGGACAGGCCGGAACTACGAGCAGTACTTC.